The following is a T cell receptor (beta chain) sequence with its context. The V and J ends lost 5 bases and 2 bases, in that order; junction bases with no gene match: 19. The CDR3 contains 20 residues. CDR1 and CDR2 from the germline V gene are SQVTM and ANQGSEA. This sample stems from a study of blood T cell repertoires in COVID-19. Cohort 3 donors counted as recovered after two negative PCRs, clearance, or resolved symptoms. Authors' data handling: Amplification of reference gene primers was used by the study to estimate nucleated cell counts. Clones were read by immunoSEQ multiplex PCR, and TCRdb kept only the in-frame ones, dropping some. V, J and clone size are those of that table, while D and trimming were read from the DNA. In the table there are some 260,000 clones, 80% to 90% of which are singletons.

The chain couples TRBV29-1 to TRBJ2-3, with 13 positions matching TRBD2. This clonotype was sampled from a man in his forties or fifties who had recovered from COVID-19. Sequencing was performed on PBMCs or T cells enriched from blood (not recorded which). The DNA of the CDR3 is TGCAGCGTTCGCGTTGAGGGGGCTTTACTAGCGGGAGGGCCCACAGATACGCAGTATTTT. Its protein product is CSVRVEGALLAGGPTDTQYF.